The 29 T cell receptor beta chains reported below all come from one sample, sequenced in a study of shared clonotypes between healthy human individuals. Sequenced by immunoSEQ multiplex PCR; TCRdb stores in-frame clones only, minus some. The data contain some 470,000 clones, about 79% of them singletons. The sequenced sample was PBMCs. The receptors stem from a woman between 40 and 50 years old in good health. Some clones in this sample may be carry-over from other donors' samples.

The chain couples TRBV28 to TRBJ2-5, with D possibly matching TRBD1 (6 bases). V was pared by 1 base and J by 0 bases, with 15 bases between. Germline CDR1 is MDHEN and CDR2 is SYDVKM. This CDR3 contains 17 residues. CDR3 nucleotides: TGTGCCAGCAGTTTATTCCACGGACAGAGGTACCAAGAGACCCAGTACTTC. Translating it yields CASSLFHGQRYQETQYF.

This clone showed up just once. A much larger clone is a single base away; this may be a read error. This sample also contains other DNA sequences that code for the same CDR3. The gene calls are TRBV6-1 and TRBJ1-5, with a weak D call TRBD1 (6 bases). This CDR3 is 14 amino acids long. Germline lookup yields CDR1 MNHNS and CDR2 SASEGT. V dropped 3 bases and J dropped 7 bases, with 13 bases sitting between them. CDR3: CASSEGTKEQPQHF. CDR3 bases: TGTGCCAGCAGTGAGGGGACAAAAGAACAGCCCCAGCATTTT.

On this clone: Different DNA sequences within this sample yield the same CDR3. The V call is TRBV28, the J call TRBJ1-3, with D perhaps TRBD1 (5 bases). The CDR3 is made up of 14 amino acids. Germline CDR1 MDHEN, CDR2 SYDVKM. The V and J ends lost 2 bases and 1 base respectively, with 6 bases between them. CDR3 bases: TGTGCCAGCAGTTTAGGGGGGTCTGGAAACACCATATATTTT. It is translated as CASSLGGSGNTIYF.

Concerning this clone: A far larger clone is one base from this, pointing to a likely read error. The CDR3 nucleotides read TGTGCCTGCACGCAGTCACATACGCAGTATTTT. This encodes CACTQSHTQYF. The V gene is TRBV25-1, the J gene TRBJ2-3; D call uncertain. The CDR3 extends over 11 amino acids. The germline V and J ends were trimmed by 11 bases and 7 bases, with 13 bases remaining between them. Germline assignment: CDR1 MGHDK and CDR2 SYGVNS.

This clone appeared a single time. The chain links TRBV5-4 to TRBJ2-4, with TRBD1 as a possible D gene (6 bases). V was clipped by 0 bases and J by 2 bases, with 9 bases between them. The CDR3 runs to 15 residues. Per the germline V gene, CDR1 is SGHNT and CDR2 is YYREEE (reference sequence). CDR3: CASSLGRGTKNIQYF. The CDR3 DNA follows: TGTGCCAGCAGCTTGGGCAGGGGAACCAAAAACATTCAGTACTTC.

The chain has TRBV2 and TRBJ2-7, with D possibly being TRBD1 or TRBD2 (6 bases each). The CDR3 extends over 18 amino acids. The germline V and J ends were trimmed by 0 bases and 5 bases, with 23 bases remaining between them. Germline CDR1 is SNHLY and CDR2 is FYNNEI. The DNA of the CDR3 is TGTGCCAGCAGTGAAGCGCACCGGGGGCCGTTATTTCACCACGAGCAGTACTTC. Translated: CASSEAHRGPLFHHEQYF.

The rearrangement uses TRBV27 and TRBJ2-7, with D maybe TRBD1 (6 bases). Trimming removed 1 base at V and 2 bases at J, with 9 bases between. The CDR3 spans 14 residues. Per the germline V gene, CDR1 is MNHEY and CDR2 is SMNVEV (reference sequence). The CDR3 DNA reads as TGTGCCAGCAGTTTATGGCAGGGGCCCTACGAGCAGTACTTC. Translating gives CASSLWQGPYEQYF.

A note on this clone: Other DNA sequences within the sample encode an identical CDR3. The V call is TRBV30, the J call TRBJ1-1; D perhaps matches TRBD1 (5 bases). The CDR3 sequence is 15 residues long. Trimming pared 0 bases from V and 3 bases from J, leaving 14 bases between. Germline CDR1 is GTSNPN and CDR2 is SVGIG (reference sequence). The CDR3 sequence is CAWSVGRGGYTEAFF. Written as DNA, the CDR3 is TGTGCCTGGAGTGTGGGGCGGGGAGGGTACACTGAAGCTTTCTTT.

The rearrangement uses TRBV15 and TRBJ2-3; 7 nucleotides line up with TRBD2. This CDR3 is 13 amino acids long. V trimming: 8 bases; J trimming: 4 bases; junction bases outside the gene matches: 6. Germline V lookup: CDR1 LNHNV, CDR2 YYDKDF (reference sequence). The CDR3 DNA reads TGTGCCACCTCACCGGGAGGTGCAGATACGCAGTATTTT. As protein: CATSPGGADTQYF.

The chain joins TRBV13 to TRBJ2-3; 10 nucleotides line up with TRBD2. The CDR3 loop spans 14 amino acids. Trimming removed 5 bases from V and 6 bases from J; junction bases left unmatched: 5. Germline CDR1 and CDR2: PRHDT and FYEKMQ (reference sequence). CDR3 nucleotides: TGTGCCAGCAGCCAAAGCGGGAGGGGGGATACGCAGTATTTT. Protein sequence: CASSQSGRGDTQYF.

The chain is built from TRBV19 and TRBJ2-1, with D perhaps matching TRBD1 (5 bases). The germline gives CDR1 LNHDA, CDR2 SQIVND (reference sequence). V was cut by 4 bases and J by 8 bases, with 12 bases left in between. This CDR3 is built from 13 residues. The CDR3 region is CASSTRGDYEQFF. Here the CDR3 DNA reads TGTGCCAGTAGTACTAGGGGCGATTATGAGCAGTTCTTC.

The rearrangement links TRBV9 to TRBJ2-5; D may be TRBD1 (6 bases). Per the germline V gene, CDR1 is SGDLS and CDR2 is YYNGEE. The CDR3 contains 15 residues. The germline V and J ends were trimmed by 0 bases and 3 bases, with 12 bases remaining between them. CDR3 nucleotides: TGTGCCAGCAGCGTAGAGACAGGTGCCGAAGAGACCCAGTACTTC. Translated, it gives CASSVETGAEETQYF.

The rearrangement uses TRBV4-3 and TRBJ2-3; the match to TRBD2 covers 11 bases. CDR1 and CDR2 from the germline V gene are LGHNA and YSLEER. CDR3 length: 19 residues. Unmatched junction bases numbered 14, after V lost 1 base and J lost 5 bases. DNA of the CDR3: TGCGCCAGCAGCCAAGGACTAGCGGGAACTACACCGATGGGAGATACGCAGTATTTT. Translated: CASSQGLAGTTPMGDTQYF.

This clone has a handful of counts. The chain combines TRBV10-2 with TRBJ1-2; weak D call: TRBD1 (6 bases). The CDR3 runs to 13 residues. Trimming shortened V by 3 bases and J by 2 bases, and 7 bases separated the two germline ends. Germline V CDR1 and CDR2: WSHSY, SAAADI. The DNA of the CDR3 is TGCGCCAGCAGTGACAGGGGAAACTATGGCTACACCTTC. It specifies CASSDRGNYGYTF.

The gene calls are TRBV5-4 and TRBJ2-3, with 7 bases identical to TRBD2. The V and J ends lost 4 bases and 2 bases, in that order; junction bases with no gene match: 13. CDR1 and CDR2 from the germline V gene are SGHNT and YYREEE (reference sequence). The CDR3 covers 17 residues. CDR3 amino acids: CASSGGSSGFSTDTQYF. The CDR3 DNA follows: TGTGCCAGCAGCGGGGGATCTAGCGGTTTCTCCACAGATACGCAGTATTTT.

The rearrangement links TRBV19 to TRBJ1-5; D is uncertain. The CDR3 loop spans 16 amino acids. Germline V gene data show CDR1 as LNHDA and CDR2 as SQIVND (reference sequence). Trimming pared 3 bases from V and 2 bases from J, leaving 14 bases between. The CDR3 protein is CASSIVPSWRNQPQHF. In nucleotides, the CDR3 is TGTGCCAGTAGTATCGTGCCCAGTTGGCGCAATCAGCCCCAGCATTTT.

V and J are TRBV6-1 and TRBJ2-2; 8 nucleotides match TRBD1. With 9 bases clipped from V and 5 bases from J, the junction kept 11 bases outside the gene matches. The germline V gene encodes CDR1 MNHNS and CDR2 SASEGT. The CDR3 is made up of 15 amino acids. The CDR3, as DNA: TGTGCCAGTAGCGATAGGACAGGGAAAACCGGGGAGCTGTTTTTT. Its protein product is CASSDRTGKTGELFF.

Points on this clone: The final CDR3 position lacks the conserved phenylalanine or tryptophan, pointing to a likely read error. The rearrangement joins TRBV28 to TRBJ1-3; weak D call: TRBD1 (6 bases). This CDR3 is 15 amino acids long. The V gene's germline CDR1 is MDHEN and CDR2 SYDVKM. V dropped 5 bases and J dropped 1 base, with 12 bases sitting between them. The CDR3: CASSRGGASGNTIYL. The CDR3 nucleotides read TGTGCCAGCAGTCGAGGGGGTGCATCTGGAAACACCATATATCTT.

Here the CDR3 reads CAISLEVADGYTF. Here the CDR3 DNA reads TGTGCCATCAGCCTGGAGGTCGCGGATGGCTACACCTTC. The rearrangement links TRBV10-3 to TRBJ1-2; no reliable D call. Germline-derived CDR1 and CDR2 are ENHRY and SYGVKD. Trimming shortened V by 6 bases and J by 6 bases, and 14 bases separated the two germline ends. The CDR3 spans 13 residues.

Remarks on this clone: Additional DNA sequences in this sample encode the identical CDR3. The chain carries TRBV7-9 and TRBJ1-1; 8 bases are a match to TRBD1. After removal of 6 bases from V and 4 bases from J, the junction contained 7 bases not matched to a gene. The CDR3 extends over 14 amino acids. Germline-derived CDR1 and CDR2 are SEHNR and FQNEAQ (reference sequence). CDR3 coding DNA: TGTGCCAGCAGACCCGACAGGGGACTCACTGAAGCTTTCTTT. It translates to CASRPDRGLTEAFF.

Note on this clone: Given a far larger clone just one base away, this is likely a sequencing read error. The identical CDR3 is also encoded by other nucleotide sequences in the sample. The chain combines TRBV7-9 with TRBJ1-5; no definite D call. CDR1 is SEHNR, CDR2 FQNEAQ, per germline (reference sequence). V lost 5 bases and J 1 base, leaving 6 bases between the germline ends. There are 13 residues in the CDR3. DNA for the CDR3: TGTGCCAGCAGCCCAGGCAGCAATCAGCCCCAGCATTTT. Amino acid sequence: CASSPGSNQPQHF.

The chain has TRBV5-5 and TRBJ2-7, with TRBD2 identical over 11 bases. Germline-derived CDR1 and CDR2 are SGHKS and YYEKEE (reference sequence). J gave up 6 bases and V 0 bases, and 5 bases lay outside the gene matches. The CDR3 has 15 amino acids. The chain's CDR3 is CASSLALAGGGEQYF. Written as DNA, the CDR3 is TGTGCCAGCAGCTTGGCCTTAGCGGGAGGGGGCGAGCAGTACTTC.

This rearrangement joins TRBV7-2 to TRBJ1-1; D is uncertain. The CDR3 has 15 residues. Germline CDR1 reads SGHTA; CDR2 reads FQGNSA. V dropped 3 bases and J dropped 1 base, with 12 bases sitting between them. The CDR3 is CASSLKGTGNTEAFF. In DNA form, the CDR3 reads TGTGCCAGCAGCTTGAAGGGCACGGGGAACACTGAAGCTTTCTTT.

V usage is TRBV7-9 and J usage is TRBJ2-3; 10 nucleotides match TRBD2. J was trimmed by 5 bases and V by 4 bases; bases with no gene match: 9. The CDR3 length is 16 residues. Germline V gene lookup returns CDR1 SEHNR and CDR2 FQNEAQ (reference sequence). CDR3 in amino acids: CASSSRAGGRGDTQYF. The CDR3 DNA reads TGTGCCAGCAGCTCTCGAGCGGGAGGGCGAGGAGATACGCAGTATTTT.

Turning to this clone: Given a much more abundant clone one base away, this may be a read error. The CDR3 reads CTSSIIPWTGELFF. The CDR3 nucleotides are TGTACCAGTAGTATTATACCCTGGACCGGGGAGCTGTTTTTT. V usage is TRBV19 and J usage is TRBJ2-2; D remains unclear. The CDR3 loop spans 14 amino acids. Germline CDR1 and CDR2: LNHDA and SQIVND (reference sequence). Drawing the rest from reference TRBV19 and TRBJ2-2, the complete variable domain is DGGITQSPKYLFRKEGQNVTLSCEQNLNHDAMYWYRQDPGQGLRLIYYSQIVNDFQKGDIAEGYSVSREKKESFPLTVTSAQKNPTAFYLCTSSIIPWTGELFFGEGSRLTVL.

This chain connects TRBV7-6 to TRBJ2-7; 7 bases are shared with TRBD2. The V gene's germline CDR1 is SGHVS and CDR2 FNYEAQ. V lost 4 bases and J lost 3; bases outside the gene matches: 9. The CDR3 consists of 15 residues. The CDR3 is CASSSGTTRIYEQYF. In DNA form, the CDR3 reads TGTGCCAGCAGCTCCGGGACTACTAGGATCTACGAGCAGTACTTC.

This clone turned up a few times. The chain combines TRBV28 with TRBJ2-7; a weak D match, TRBD2 (5 bases). With 2 bases removed from V and 0 bases from J, the gap between germline ends came to 17 bases. This CDR3 has 17 residues. The V gene's germline CDR1 is MDHEN and CDR2 SYDVKM. The CDR3 DNA follows: TGTGCCAGCAGTTTAAGGTCGGACTTCTGGGGCTCCTACGAGCAGTACTTC. Residues: CASSLRSDFWGSYEQYF.

The chain employs TRBV5-1 and TRBJ2-3; 7 bases fit TRBD2. V gave up 4 bases and J gave up 1 base; unmatched junction bases: 9. The CDR3 covers 16 residues. CDR1 and CDR2 (germline): SGHRS, YFSETQ. DNA of the CDR3: TGCGCCAGCAGCCCGGGGAGGGAATGGGGCACAGATACGCAGTATTTT. Translation gives CASSPGREWGTDTQYF. Filled out from reference TRBV5-1 and TRBJ2-3, the complete variable domain reads KAGVTQTPRYLIKTRGQQVTLSCSPISGHRSVSWYQQTPGQGLQFLFEYFSETQRNKGNFPGRFSGRQFSNSRSEMNVSTLELGDSALYLCASSPGREWGTDTQYFGPGTRLTVL.

The chain employs TRBV29-1 and TRBJ2-3; no firm D call. Germline V lookup: CDR1 SQVTM, CDR2 ANQGSEA. With 7 bases removed from V and 0 bases from J, the gap between germline ends came to 2 bases. The CDR3 has 10 residues. CDR3 residues: CSGSTDTQYF. For the CDR3, the DNA is TGCAGCGGAAGCACAGATACGCAGTATTTT.